Presented here are 27 T cell receptor beta chains from one specimen sequenced in a study of cytomegalovirus exposure and HLA in healthy donors. PCR used 60 Vbeta primers and 13 Jbeta primers. Here immunoSEQ multiplex PCR was the method, and the copy in TCRdb shows in-frame clones only, minus some. The profile shows some 170,000 clones, about 80% of them singletons. The material sequenced was PBMCs. These receptor sequences come from a girl aged 10-17 years in good health and CMV-seropositive.

The rearrangement uses TRBV18 and TRBJ1-1; the D gene is possibly TRBD1 (5 bases). Germline V gene lookup returns CDR1 KGHSH and CDR2 LQKENI. The V gene lost 1 base and the J gene lost 3 bases, with 9 bases spanning the gap. CDR3 length equals 14 residues. In DNA, the CDR3 is TGTGCCAGCTCACCACGGGGGGGATACACTGAAGCTTTCTTT. Protein product: CASSPRGGYTEAFF.

This chain connects TRBV19 to TRBJ1-1; 7 bases fit TRBD1. The length of the CDR3 is 14 residues. V lost 2 bases, J lost 0 bases, and 0 bases stayed unmatched. Germline assignment: CDR1 LNHDA and CDR2 SQIVND (reference sequence). In DNA, the CDR3 is TGTGCCAGTAGTATAAGGGGGCTGAACACTGAAGCTTTCTTT. It specifies CASSIRGLNTEAFF.

The chain couples TRBV5-1 to TRBJ2-1; 12 nucleotides match TRBD1. Germline V gives CDR1 SGHRS, CDR2 YFSETQ. The CDR3 runs to 16 residues. With 1 base clipped from V and 8 bases from J, the junction kept 7 bases outside the gene matches. Here the CDR3 DNA reads TGCGCCAGCAGCTTGCTCCGGGACAGGGGGCTTCATGAGCAGTTCTTC. Translating gives CASSLLRDRGLHEQFF.

V gene TRBV28 combines with J gene TRBJ2-7; D is perhaps TRBD1 (6 bases). CDR1 is MDHEN, CDR2 SYDVKM, per germline. The CDR3 contains 15 residues. V lost 5 bases, J lost 2 bases, and 16 bases lay in between. The DNA of the CDR3 is TGTGCCAGCAGTAACAGGGAACAGAGTCCCTACGAGCAGTACTTC. Protein: CASSNREQSPYEQYF.

The rearrangement uses TRBV10-3 and TRBJ1-1, with TRBD1 identical over 7 bases. The CDR3 is made up of 14 amino acids. Losses at the gene ends were 2 bases for V and 5 bases for J; bases not matched to a gene: 5. The germline V gene encodes CDR1 ENHRY and CDR2 SYGVKD. CDR3 coding DNA: TGTGCCATCAGTGAGGAACAGGGGTGGACTGAAGCTTTCTTT. It is translated as CAISEEQGWTEAFF.

V usage is TRBV19 and J usage is TRBJ1-1; the match to TRBD1 covers 7 bases. Germline V gene lookup returns CDR1 LNHDA and CDR2 SQIVND (reference sequence). The CDR3 length is 15 residues. The junction had 10 bases not matched to a gene; V was cut back by 8 bases and J by 1 base. The DNA of the CDR3 is TGTGCCAGTTTATTTCAGGGACAGTCGAACACTGAAGCTTTCTTT. This translates into CASLFQGQSNTEAFF.

The V and J genes are TRBV29-1 and TRBJ2-2; D is uncertain. The CDR3 covers 13 residues. Looked up from germline, CDR1 is SQVTM and CDR2 is ANQGSEA. V was pared by 2 bases and J by 2 bases, with 6 bases between. The CDR3 coding sequence is TGCAGCGTTGAACTTCCTAACACCGGGGAGCTGTTTTTT. It translates to CSVELPNTGELFF.

The V and J genes are TRBV6-6 and TRBJ2-7; D perhaps matches TRBD2 (5 bases). V gave up 2 bases and J gave up 6 bases, with 11 bases separating them. Germline CDR1 MNHNY, CDR2 SVGAGI (reference sequence). This CDR3 is 13 amino acids long. CDR3 sequence reads: CASSYAAGREQYF. Here the CDR3 DNA reads TGTGCCAGCAGTTACGCTGCGGGCCGCGAGCAGTACTTC.

The rearrangement joins TRBV27 to TRBJ1-1; 8 nucleotides match TRBD1. Unmatched junction bases numbered 11, after V lost 4 bases and J lost 4 bases. Germline-derived CDR1 and CDR2 are MNHEY and SMNVEV (reference sequence). The CDR3 runs to 16 residues. CDR3 in DNA: TGTGCCAGCAGTTCACTCGACAGGGGATACGGCACTGAAGCTTTCTTT. It specifies CASSSLDRGYGTEAFF.

The V and J genes are TRBV7-6 and TRBJ2-1, with 7 bases matching TRBD2. The CDR3 length is 15 residues. The J segment lost 5 bases and the V segment lost 4 bases, leaving 8 bases of the junction unmatched. Germline V CDR1 and CDR2: SGHVS, FNYEAQ. CDR3 amino acids: CASSSPGTMNNEQFF. As DNA, the CDR3 is TGTGCCAGCAGCTCGCCCGGGACTATGAACAATGAGCAGTTCTTC.

This clone was observed once. This rearrangement joins TRBV19 to TRBJ1-2; 9 nucleotides align to TRBD1. CDR1 and CDR2 from the germline V gene are LNHDA and SQIVND (reference sequence). Trimming at V came to 5 bases and at J to 2 bases, leaving 15 bases not matched to a gene. The CDR3 runs to 18 residues. The CDR3 DNA follows: TGTGCCAGTAGTGGGTCCGGGACAGGGTTTGTACGGAACTATGGCTACACCTTC. Its translation is CASSGSGTGFVRNYGYTF.

The chain has TRBV11-2 and TRBJ2-1; 7 bases are shared with TRBD2. Germline V CDR1 and CDR2: SGHAT, FQNNGV. The CDR3 consists of 14 residues. After removal of 6 bases from V and 3 bases from J, the junction contained 5 bases not matched to a gene. The CDR3 coding sequence is TGTGCCAGCAGTGGGCGGGAGCGCTACAATGAGCAGTTCTTC. Translating gives CASSGRERYNEQFF. Full variable domain (rest looked up from reference TRBV11-2 and TRBJ2-1): EAGVAQSPRYKIIEKRQSVAFWCNPISGHATLYWYQQILGQGPKLLIQFQNNGVVDDSQLPKDRFSAERLKGVDSTLKIQPAKLEDSAVYLCASSGRERYNEQFFGPGTRLTVL.

The chain uses TRBV15 and TRBJ2-3; TRBD2 agrees at 9 bases. The CDR3 is made up of 17 amino acids. The V gene's germline CDR1 is LNHNV and CDR2 YYDKDF (reference sequence). J was trimmed by 1 base and V by 0 bases; bases with no gene match: 5. Written as DNA, the CDR3 is TGTGCCACCAGCAGAGAAGGACTAGCGCATCGCACAGATACGCAGTATTTT. The encoded protein is CATSREGLAHRTDTQYF.

This sequence joins TRBV5-4 and TRBJ2-7; no clear D. Germline CDR1 SGHNT, CDR2 YYREEE (reference sequence). The CDR3 sequence is 12 residues long. V gave up 2 bases and J gave up 6 bases, with 9 bases separating them. CDR3 nucleotides: TGTGCCAGCAGCTTTATCTCCCTCGAGCAGTACTTC. Its protein product is CASSFISLEQYF.

This chain joins TRBV29-1 and TRBJ2-3; 9 bases are a match to TRBD1. Trimming at V came to 7 bases and at J to 6 bases, leaving 5 bases not matched to a gene. Germline V gives CDR1 SQVTM, CDR2 ANQGSEA. This CDR3 contains 12 residues. The CDR3 loop is CSARDREDTQYF. The DNA of the CDR3 is TGCAGCGCCCGGGACAGGGAGGATACGCAGTATTTT.

V gene TRBV10-2 combines with J gene TRBJ1-5; D is unresolved. V was pared by 6 bases and J by 1 base, with 19 bases between. The CDR3 consists of 17 residues. Germline V lookup: CDR1 WSHSY, CDR2 SAAADI. The CDR3 reads CASSLNVLGRSNQPQHF. CDR3 DNA sequence: TGCGCCAGCAGCCTGAATGTTCTGGGGAGAAGCAATCAGCCCCAGCATTTT.

The chain employs TRBV18 and TRBJ1-1, with D maybe TRBD1 (5 bases). The CDR3 runs 14 residues. V gave up 0 bases and J gave up 4 bases, with 9 bases separating them. Germline V CDR1 and CDR2: KGHSH, LQKENI. The CDR3 protein is CASSPPGASTEAFF. The CDR3 bases are TGTGCCAGCTCACCACCAGGGGCGTCCACTGAAGCTTTCTTT.

This clone was observed a single time. The genes are TRBV5-1 and TRBJ2-7, with 8 bases aligning to TRBD1. The junction had 3 bases not matched to a gene; V was cut back by 3 bases and J by 1 base. There are 14 residues in the CDR3. CDR1 is SGHRS, CDR2 YFSETQ, per germline. The CDR3 is CASSWTGISYEQYF. CDR3 coding DNA: TGCGCCAGCAGCTGGACAGGGATATCCTACGAGCAGTACTTC.

The chain employs TRBV10-1 and TRBJ2-3, with TRBD2 matching 9 bases. CDR1 is WNHNN, CDR2 SYGVQD, per germline (reference sequence). Unmatched junction bases numbered 4, after V lost 3 bases and J lost 3 bases. CDR3 size: 15 residues. This CDR3 reads CASSDGGGATDTQYF. Written as DNA, the CDR3 is TGCGCCAGCAGTGATGGCGGGGGGGCAACAGATACGCAGTATTTT.

The CDR3 is CASSPRDRATNYGYTF. CDR3 coding DNA: TGTGCCAGCTCACCCCGGGACAGGGCGACTAACTATGGCTACACCTTC. The chain carries TRBV18 and TRBJ1-2, with TRBD1 matching 9 bases. Looked up from germline, CDR1 is KGHSH and CDR2 is LQKENI. The CDR3 is made up of 16 amino acids. Unmatched junction bases numbered 5, after V lost 3 bases and J lost 0 bases.

There are a few counts of this clone. The chain has TRBV4-3 and TRBJ1-2; D possibly corresponds to TRBD1 (6 bases). The CDR3 runs to 14 residues. CDR1 and CDR2 from the germline V gene are LGHNA and YSLEER. The V end was cut by 0 bases, the J end by 14 bases, with 19 bases between. The CDR3 bases are TGCGCCAGCAGCCAAGATCTTAGGGGGATCGGCCCAACCTTC. It specifies CASSQDLRGIGPTF.

The chain recombines TRBV7-2 with TRBJ1-2; possible D gene TRBD1, 5 bases. With 5 bases removed from V and 6 bases from J, the gap between germline ends came to 16 bases. CDR1 is SGHTA, CDR2 FQGNSA, per germline. This CDR3 region has 14 residues. CDR3 coding DNA: TGTGCCAGCAGCCGGACACCGGATTTTGATGGCTACACCTTC. Its translation is CASSRTPDFDGYTF.

J is TRBJ1-5 and V is TRBV14; no clear D gene. CDR1 is SGHDN and CDR2 is FVKESK in the germline V gene. Trimming shortened V by 3 bases and J by 7 bases, and 10 bases separated the two germline ends. The CDR3 is 13 amino acids. The CDR3 sequence: CASSQASGQPQHF. CDR3 in DNA: TGTGCCAGCAGCCAGGCCTCCGGGCAGCCCCAGCATTTT.

The chain recombines TRBV7-6 with TRBJ2-3; TRBD2 aligns across 15 bases. The CDR3 has 15 residues. V trimming: 5 bases; J trimming: 5 bases; junction bases outside the gene matches: 2. Germline CDR1 SGHVS, CDR2 FNYEAQ. CDR3: CASSGLAGGVDTQYF. Written as DNA, the CDR3 is TGTGCCAGCAGCGGACTAGCGGGAGGGGTAGATACGCAGTATTTT.

The chain links TRBV10-3 to TRBJ1-1; a weak D match, TRBD1 (6 bases). The V end was cut by 6 bases, the J end by 4 bases, with 12 bases between. Germline values: CDR1 ENHRY, CDR2 SYGVKD. The CDR3 is 13 residues long. The CDR3 region has the DNA TGTGCCATCAGGACAGGTTCAGGCACTGAAGCTTTCTTT. As protein: CAIRTGSGTEAFF.

The V call is TRBV15, the J call TRBJ2-3; TRBD2 is a possible D gene (6 bases). From germline, CDR1 is LNHNV and CDR2 YYDKDF (reference sequence). V lost 6 bases and J 8 bases, leaving 15 bases between the germline ends. This CDR3 region has 13 residues. The CDR3 DNA reads as TGTGCCACCAGTAAAGGGTCGCGGGGTACGCAGTATTTT. Translating gives CATSKGSRGTQYF. Complete variable domain (other parts from reference TRBV15 and TRBJ2-3): DAMVIQNPRYQVTQFGKPVTLSCSQTLNHNVMYWYQQKSSQAPKLLFHYYDKDFNNEADTPDNFQSRRPNTSFCFLDIRSPGLGDTAMYLCATSKGSRGTQYFGPGTRLTVL.

The rearrangement links TRBV28 to TRBJ2-6; no reliable D call. This CDR3 spans 15 amino acids. V lost 6 bases and J lost 4, with 13 bases in between. CDR1 and CDR2 from the germline V gene are MDHEN and SYDVKM. CDR3 protein: CASSPPITGANVLTF. The CDR3 DNA sequence: TGTGCCAGCAGCCCCCCTATAACCGGGGCCAACGTCCTGACTTTC.